Listed below are T cell receptor beta chains from one sample, sequenced in a study of control samples from healthy donors and cancer patients. The data were produced by immunoSEQ multiplex PCR, yet TCRdb's version contains in-frame clones alone and is incomplete. Seen here are 140,000 or so clones, about 95% observed once, and the top ten hold 12% to 15%. Sequences were obtained from PBMCs. The receptors come from a man in his sixties with colorectal cancer. The CDR3 runs from the conserved cysteine through the conserved F or W. The D gene is left open where the match is weak.

cdr3_aa cdr3_nt v_call d_call j_call
CASSLGGSSYNEQFF TGCGCCAGCAGCTTAGGCGGGAGCTCCTACAATGAGCAGTTCTTC TRBV5-1 TRBD2 TRBJ2-1
CASSLTGLYGYTF TGTGCCAGCAGCTTGACAGGACTCTATGGCTACACCTTC TRBV5-8 - TRBJ1-2
CASSIPGDYTDTQYF TGTGCCAGTAGTATTCCAGGGGACTACACAGATACGCAGTATTTT TRBV19 - TRBJ2-3
CASSERQESYEQYF TGCGCCAGCAGTGAGAGACAGGAGTCCTACGAGCAGTACTTC TRBV10-2 - TRBJ2-7
CASSQGAGETGELFF TGTGCCAGCAGCCAAGGAGCGGGGGAGACCGGGGAGCTGTTTTTT TRBV4-2 TRBD2 TRBJ2-2
CASSQDGTGLRGYTF TGTGCCAGCAGCCAAGATGGGACAGGGCTGCGGGGCTACACCTTC TRBV3-1/TRBV3-2 TRBD1 TRBJ1-2
CATSDSSAFTGELFF TGTGCCACCAGTGATTCCTCCGCTTTTACCGGGGAGCTGTTTTTT TRBV24-1 - TRBJ2-2
CASSKREEGVSYEQYF TGTGCCAGCAGCAAGAGGGAAGAGGGGGTGTCCTACGAGCAGTACTTC TRBV21-1 - TRBJ2-7
CASSLADRANNEKLFF TGTGCCAGCAGCCTAGCAGACAGGGCCAATAATGAAAAACTGTTTTTT TRBV3-1/TRBV3-2 TRBD1 TRBJ1-4
CASSEVVGVLPNYGYTF TGTGCCAGCAGTGAGGTTGTGGGGGTCCTGCCTAACTATGGCTACACCTTC TRBV2 - TRBJ1-2
CARNPLMEGYTF TGTGCCAGAAATCCCTTGATGGAAGGCTACACCTTC TRBV30 - TRBJ1-2
CAWSVGYGYTF TGTGCCTGGAGTGTAGGCTATGGCTACACCTTC TRBV30 - TRBJ1-2
CASSEGGRGYSNQPQHF TGTGCCAGCAGTGAAGGTGGCAGGGGTTATAGCAATCAGCCCCAGCATTTT TRBV2 - TRBJ1-5